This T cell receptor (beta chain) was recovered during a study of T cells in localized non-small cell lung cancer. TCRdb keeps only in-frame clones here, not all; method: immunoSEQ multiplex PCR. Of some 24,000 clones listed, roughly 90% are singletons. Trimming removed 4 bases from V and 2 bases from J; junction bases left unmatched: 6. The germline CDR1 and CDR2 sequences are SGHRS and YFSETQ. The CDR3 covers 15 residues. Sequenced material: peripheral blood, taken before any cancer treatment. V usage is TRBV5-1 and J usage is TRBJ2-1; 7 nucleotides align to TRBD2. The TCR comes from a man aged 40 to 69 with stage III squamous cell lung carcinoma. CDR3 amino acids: CASSARTRAYNEQFF. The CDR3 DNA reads TGCGCCAGCAGCGCCCGGACTAGGGCCTACAATGAGCAGTTCTTC.